The rows below give T cell receptor beta chains drawn from one sample of a study of blood T cells in healthy people across ages. TCRdb re-called the 5' RACE reads with MiXCR, one entry per CDR3 protein. The repertoire holds roughly 1.5 million distinct CDR3 sequences, with approximately 43% as singletons. Input material: blood. The source is a woman aged 18-29 years in good health. The CDR3 runs from the conserved cysteine through the conserved F or W.

j_call: TRBJ2-3
v_call: TRBV4-3
cdr3_length: 15
cdr3_aa: CASSLWTGNTDTHYF

j_call: TRBJ1-1
v_call: TRBV4-1
cdr3_length: 15
cdr3_aa: CASSQPGHTNTEAFF

j_call: TRBJ1-2
v_call: TRBV12-3/TRBV12-4
cdr3_length: 14
cdr3_aa: CASSLGLGVDGYTF

j_call: TRBJ1-2
v_call: TRBV7-9
cdr3_length: 12
cdr3_aa: CASSFGQTGYTF

j_call: TRBJ1-2
v_call: TRBV12-3/TRBV12-4
cdr3_length: 12
cdr3_aa: CASSLDNYGYTF

j_call: TRBJ1-1
v_call: TRBV7-2
cdr3_length: 13
cdr3_aa: CASSFQQGSEAFF

j_call: TRBJ1-1
v_call: TRBV7-2
cdr3_length: 14
cdr3_aa: CASSLGPLSTEAFF

j_call: TRBJ1-6
v_call: TRBV7-3
cdr3_length: 16
cdr3_aa: CASSLMAHSYNSPLHF

j_call: TRBJ2-7
v_call: TRBV7-8
cdr3_length: 14
cdr3_aa: CASSLLASGYEQYF

j_call: TRBJ2-5
v_call: TRBV20-1
cdr3_length: 15
cdr3_aa: CSARTVGGTQETQYF

j_call: TRBJ2-5
v_call: TRBV2
cdr3_length: 16
cdr3_aa: CASKSSLGNYQETQYF

j_call: TRBJ1-2
v_call: TRBV6-5
cdr3_length: 13
cdr3_aa: CASRPTVYYGYTF

j_call: TRBJ2-3
v_call: TRBV4-3
cdr3_length: 16
cdr3_aa: CASSQGLGGDTDTQYF

j_call: TRBJ2-7
v_call: TRBV5-1
cdr3_length: 16
cdr3_aa: CASSLRVLSLFAEQYF

j_call: TRBJ2-4
v_call: TRBV28
cdr3_length: 15
cdr3_aa: CASSLPDRGQNIQYF

j_call: TRBJ2-5
v_call: TRBV10-3
cdr3_length: 13
cdr3_aa: CAISVGGQETQYF

j_call: TRBJ2-3
v_call: TRBV29-1
cdr3_length: 15
cdr3_aa: CSVEVAGSNTDTQYF

j_call: TRBJ2-6
v_call: TRBV4-3
cdr3_length: 18
cdr3_aa: CASSPAGFIFSGANVLTF

j_call: TRBJ2-1
v_call: TRBV4-3
cdr3_length: 18
cdr3_aa: CASSQDLRWQGSYNEQFF

j_call: TRBJ2-3
v_call: TRBV12-3/TRBV12-4
cdr3_length: 13
cdr3_aa: CASSLSPGRYAYF

j_call: TRBJ2-5
v_call: TRBV6-5
cdr3_length: 14
cdr3_aa: CASSYIRESETQYF

j_call: TRBJ1-1
v_call: TRBV7-9
cdr3_length: 16
cdr3_aa: CASSVIQGDGDTEAFF

j_call: TRBJ1-2
v_call: TRBV4-3
cdr3_length: 16
cdr3_aa: CASGQDPLDRSYGYTF

j_call: TRBJ2-7
v_call: TRBV28
cdr3_length: 13
cdr3_aa: CASSKASSYEQYF

j_call: TRBJ2-7
v_call: TRBV4-3
cdr3_length: 14
cdr3_aa: CASSPSGRVNEQYF

j_call: TRBJ1-1
v_call: TRBV29-1
cdr3_length: 13
cdr3_aa: CSVGPLMNTEAFF

j_call: TRBJ1-6
v_call: TRBV6-4
cdr3_length: 14
cdr3_aa: CASSDGTDNSPLHF

j_call: -
v_call: TRBV9
cdr3_length: 14
cdr3_aa: CTSSVARQSYEQYF

j_call: TRBJ2-1
v_call: TRBV20-1
cdr3_length: 15
cdr3_aa: CSAAGRGIGYNEQFF

j_call: TRBJ2-7
v_call: TRBV20-1
cdr3_length: 15
cdr3_aa: CSARDTGVSYNEQYF

j_call: TRBJ2-5
v_call: TRBV2
cdr3_length: 19
cdr3_aa: CASNIEIASGGPLGETQYF

j_call: TRBJ2-1
v_call: TRBV7-2
cdr3_length: 13
cdr3_aa: CASSVVIENEQFF

j_call: TRBJ2-1
v_call: TRBV4-3
cdr3_length: 14
cdr3_aa: CASSQEGYYNEQFF

j_call: TRBJ1-5
v_call: TRBV2
cdr3_length: 15
cdr3_aa: CASSEGSRGGQPQHF

j_call: TRBJ2-3
v_call: TRBV6-2/TRBV6-3
cdr3_length: 14
cdr3_aa: CASMGRIFTDTQYF

j_call: TRBJ2-7
v_call: TRBV12-3/TRBV12-4
cdr3_length: 16
cdr3_aa: CASSLVGTVVSYEQYF

j_call: TRBJ2-5
v_call: TRBV7-9
cdr3_length: 16
cdr3_aa: CASSLVRGGVQETQYF

j_call: TRBJ1-4
v_call: TRBV6-1
cdr3_length: 11
cdr3_aa: CASREKEKLFF

j_call: TRBJ2-5
v_call: TRBV7-9
cdr3_length: 14
cdr3_aa: CASSPWGSAETQYF

j_call: TRBJ2-1
v_call: TRBV20-1
cdr3_length: 15
cdr3_aa: CSAREPGRPYNEQFF

j_call: TRBJ1-2
v_call: TRBV29-1
cdr3_length: 14
cdr3_aa: CSVEDNSQRDGYTF

j_call: TRBJ2-5
v_call: TRBV5-1
cdr3_length: 17
cdr3_aa: CASSQGQGANNLETQYF

j_call: TRBJ2-1
v_call: TRBV27
cdr3_length: 14
cdr3_aa: CASSLGGQKETQFF

j_call: TRBJ1-1
v_call: TRBV4-3
cdr3_length: 14
cdr3_aa: CASSQELGPFEAFF

j_call: TRBJ2-5
v_call: TRBV27
cdr3_length: 16
cdr3_aa: CASKPWGMTGGETQYF

j_call: TRBJ1-1
v_call: TRBV3-1
cdr3_length: 14
cdr3_aa: CASSQRGVGTEAFF

j_call: TRBJ2-3
v_call: TRBV7-9
cdr3_length: 15
cdr3_aa: CASRPTSGRVDTQYF

j_call: TRBJ1-4
v_call: TRBV25-1
cdr3_length: 15
cdr3_aa: CASRDDRDGNEKLFF

j_call: TRBJ1-1
v_call: TRBV4-1
cdr3_length: 15
cdr3_aa: CASSQGLRPNTEAFF

j_call: TRBJ1-4
v_call: TRBV20-1
cdr3_length: 13
cdr3_aa: CSARDPRLEKLFF

j_call: TRBJ2-3
v_call: TRBV29-1
cdr3_length: 13
cdr3_aa: CSVEGLALDTQYF

j_call: TRBJ2-1
v_call: TRBV20-1
cdr3_length: 12
cdr3_aa: CSARTGFNEQFF